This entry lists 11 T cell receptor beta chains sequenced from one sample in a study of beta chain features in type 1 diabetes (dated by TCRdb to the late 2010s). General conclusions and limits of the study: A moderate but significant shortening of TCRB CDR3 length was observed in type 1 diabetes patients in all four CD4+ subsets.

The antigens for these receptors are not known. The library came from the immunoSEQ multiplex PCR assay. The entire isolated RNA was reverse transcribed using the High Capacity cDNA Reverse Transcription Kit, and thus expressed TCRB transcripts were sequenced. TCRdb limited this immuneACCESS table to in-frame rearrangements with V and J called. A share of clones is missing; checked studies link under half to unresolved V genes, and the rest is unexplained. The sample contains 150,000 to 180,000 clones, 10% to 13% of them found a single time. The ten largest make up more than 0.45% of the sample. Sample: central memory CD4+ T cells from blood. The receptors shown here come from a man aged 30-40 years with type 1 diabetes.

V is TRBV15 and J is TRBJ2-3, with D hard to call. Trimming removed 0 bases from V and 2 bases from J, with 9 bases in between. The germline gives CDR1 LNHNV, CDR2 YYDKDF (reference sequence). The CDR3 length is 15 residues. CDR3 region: CATSRDGLNTDTQYF. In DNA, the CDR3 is TGTGCCACCAGCAGAGACGGGTTAAACACAGATACGCAGTATTTT.

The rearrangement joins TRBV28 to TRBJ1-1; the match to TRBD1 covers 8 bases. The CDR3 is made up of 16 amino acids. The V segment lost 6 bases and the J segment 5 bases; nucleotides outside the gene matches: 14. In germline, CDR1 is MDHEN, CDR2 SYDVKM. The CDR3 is CASSTIRTGMRTEAFF. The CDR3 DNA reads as TGTGCCAGCAGCACGATTCGGACAGGGATGAGAACTGAAGCTTTCTTT.

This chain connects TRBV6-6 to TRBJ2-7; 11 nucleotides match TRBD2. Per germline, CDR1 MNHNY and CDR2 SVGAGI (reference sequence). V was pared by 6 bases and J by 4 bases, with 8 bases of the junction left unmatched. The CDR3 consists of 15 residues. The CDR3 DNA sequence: TGTGCCAGCAGCGGGACTAGCGGCCTCGGGTACGAGCAGTACTTC. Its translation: CASSGTSGLGYEQYF.

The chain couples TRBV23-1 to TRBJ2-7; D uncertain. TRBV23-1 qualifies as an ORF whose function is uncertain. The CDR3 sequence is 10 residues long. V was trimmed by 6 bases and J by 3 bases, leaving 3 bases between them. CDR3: CASSHYEQYF. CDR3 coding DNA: TGCGCCAGCAGCCACTACGAGCAGTACTTC.

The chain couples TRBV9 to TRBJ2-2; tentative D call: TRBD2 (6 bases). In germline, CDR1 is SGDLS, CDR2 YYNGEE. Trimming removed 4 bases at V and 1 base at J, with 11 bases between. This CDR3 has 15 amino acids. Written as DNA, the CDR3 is TGTGCCAGCAGCCGACTAGTAGGGAACACCGGGGAGCTGTTTTTT. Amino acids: CASSRLVGNTGELFF.

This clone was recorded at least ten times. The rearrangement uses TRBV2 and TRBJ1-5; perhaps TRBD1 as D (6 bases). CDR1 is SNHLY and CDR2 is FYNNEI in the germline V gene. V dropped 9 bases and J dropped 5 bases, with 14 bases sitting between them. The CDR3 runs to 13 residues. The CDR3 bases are TGTGCCAGTCGGGACACACATTATCAGCCCCAGCATTTT. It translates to CASRDTHYQPQHF.

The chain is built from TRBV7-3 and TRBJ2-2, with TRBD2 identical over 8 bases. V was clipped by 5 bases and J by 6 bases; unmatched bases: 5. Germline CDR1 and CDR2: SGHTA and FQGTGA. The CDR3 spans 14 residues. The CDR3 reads CASSETSASGELFF. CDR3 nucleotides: TGTGCCAGCAGCGAGACTAGCGCGTCCGGGGAGCTGTTTTTT.

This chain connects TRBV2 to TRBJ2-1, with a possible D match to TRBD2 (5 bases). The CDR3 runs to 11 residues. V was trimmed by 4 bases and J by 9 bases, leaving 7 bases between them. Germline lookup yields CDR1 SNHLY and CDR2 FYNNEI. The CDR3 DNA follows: TGTGCCAGCAGTGTCGGGGTTGAGCAGTTCTTC. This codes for CASSVGVEQFF.

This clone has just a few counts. CDR3 in DNA: TGCAGCGTTGAGCTAAGGGGGACTAGCGGGAGGGCCAGCACCGACGAGCAGTACTTC. Its protein is CSVELRGTSGRASTDEQYF. The chain carries TRBV29-1 and TRBJ2-7, with 16 nucleotides matching TRBD2. Germline V gene lookup returns CDR1 SQVTM and CDR2 ANQGSEA. The CDR3 totals 19 residues. V was pared by 3 bases and J by 5 bases, with 16 bases of the junction left unmatched.

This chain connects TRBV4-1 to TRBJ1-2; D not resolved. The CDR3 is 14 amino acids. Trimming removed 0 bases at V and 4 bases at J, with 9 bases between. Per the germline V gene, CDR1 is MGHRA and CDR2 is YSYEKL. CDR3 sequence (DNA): TGCGCCAGCAGCCAAGATCGTTCCTTCTATGGCTACACCTTC. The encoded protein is CASSQDRSFYGYTF.

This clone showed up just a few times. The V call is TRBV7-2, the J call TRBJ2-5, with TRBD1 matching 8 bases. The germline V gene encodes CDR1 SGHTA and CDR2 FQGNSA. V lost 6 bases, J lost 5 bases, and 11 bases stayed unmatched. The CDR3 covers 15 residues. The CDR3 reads CASSFNQGALETQYF. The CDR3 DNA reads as TGTGCCAGCAGTTTTAACCAGGGGGCCTTGGAGACCCAGTACTTC.